The sequence of this TCR delta chain was determined in a study of gamma-delta chains in newborns, infants, children. Study as a whole: Innate gammadelta T cells reportedly expand polyclonally right after birth, driven by microbial exposure, per the title.

This clone occurred a few times. A single base is all that separates this from a far larger clone, so a read error is likely. Distinct nucleotide sequences in the sample also encode this CDR3. TCRdb called clones from the reads again using CATT. This table holds 2,500 to 3,500 delta-chain clones, roughly 3.9% found once. Sequenced sample: blood. The receptor was derived from a child who was a newborn, infant or young child, either healthy, febrile or measles-vaccinated (not recorded which).

The chain's CDR3 is CACDTWGYTAQLFF. The CDR3 bases are TGTGCTTGTGACACCTGGGGATACACAGCACAACTCTTCTTT. This chain uses TRDV2 with TRDJ2; TRDD3 aligns across 8 bases. From germline, CDR1 is GEAIGNYY and CDR2 EKD. This CDR3 contains 14 residues.